A selection of T cell receptor beta chains follows, all from one sample in a study of OX40 agonist ivuxolimab in advanced cancers. This table comes from immunoSEQ multiplex PCR, and its TCRdb copy is limited to in-frame clones, with some not included. The profile covers approximately 68,000 clones, with around nine tenths appearing a single time and roughly 0.68% taken by the ten largest. Source: CD4+ or CD8+ T cells sorted from blood, taken in a trial of the OX40 agonist ivuxolimab. Receptor source: an adult with an advanced solid tumor such as melanoma, head and neck, liver or kidney cancer. Each CDR3 is given with its conserved first and last residue.

v_gene: TRBV5-5; j_gene: TRBJ1-2; CDR3aa: CASSSENRSPYTF
v_gene: TRBV7-9; j_gene: TRBJ2-7; CDR3aa: CASSLSLSPADEQYF
v_gene: TRBV25-1; j_gene: TRBJ1-3; CDR3aa: CASSGPDLSGNTIYF
v_gene: TRBV7-9; j_gene: TRBJ2-1; CDR3aa: CASSPLMGGAYNEQFF
v_gene: TRBV9; j_gene: TRBJ1-5; CDR3aa: CASSAGQERPQHF
v_gene: TRBV5-1; j_gene: TRBJ1-1; CDR3aa: CVSILDNMSTEASF
v_gene: TRBV6-5; j_gene: TRBJ2-7; CDR3aa: CASRSEAGIYYEQYF
v_gene: TRBV11-2; j_gene: TRBJ2-2; CDR3aa: CASSRSGTAPGELFF
v_gene: TRBV5-7; j_gene: TRBJ1-4; CDR3aa: CASSLFGQGAEKLFF
v_gene: TRBV27; j_gene: TRBJ2-2; CDR3aa: CASRLAGGPKNAGELFF
v_gene: TRBV5-1; j_gene: TRBJ2-3; CDR3aa: CASSPGGANPGDTQYF
v_gene: TRBV19; j_gene: TRBJ2-2; CDR3aa: CASSRGQGLIGELFF
v_gene: TRBV19; j_gene: TRBJ1-6; CDR3aa: CASSPGQINSPLHF
v_gene: TRBV5-4; j_gene: TRBJ2-2; CDR3aa: CASSKSIGRDDTGELFF
v_gene: TRBV9; j_gene: TRBJ1-5; CDR3aa: CASSVDGGAGQPQHF
v_gene: TRBV30; j_gene: TRBJ1-5; CDR3aa: CAWSAGGNQPQHF
v_gene: TRBV28; j_gene: TRBJ1-5; CDR3aa: CASSRQTPGLGNQPQHF
v_gene: TRBV10-3; j_gene: TRBJ2-7; CDR3aa: CAISESVGGYEQYF
v_gene: TRBV7-2; j_gene: TRBJ2-5; CDR3aa: CASSLAGWETQYF
v_gene: TRBV5-4; j_gene: TRBJ2-5; CDR3aa: CASSLEASRPRETQYF
v_gene: TRBV28; j_gene: TRBJ1-1; CDR3aa: CASREQGGIAEAFF
v_gene: TRBV16; j_gene: TRBJ1-3; CDR3aa: CASSQSVGNTIYF
v_gene: TRBV6-6; j_gene: TRBJ1-4; CDR3aa: CASSSSGDRALFF
v_gene: TRBV6-1; j_gene: TRBJ2-5; CDR3aa: CASSEFWAQETQYF
v_gene: TRBV2; j_gene: TRBJ2-7; CDR3aa: CASSRRDFASYEQYF
v_gene: TRBV6-5; j_gene: TRBJ2-3; CDR3aa: CASSQTGTTTDTQYF
v_gene: TRBV4-3; j_gene: TRBJ2-7; CDR3aa: CASSQDRYSSYEQYF
v_gene: TRBV10-3; j_gene: TRBJ1-5; CDR3aa: CAIRDPSLINQPQHF
v_gene: TRBV19; j_gene: TRBJ1-1; CDR3aa: CASTSSREGTEAFF
v_gene: TRBV7-2; j_gene: TRBJ2-7; CDR3aa: CASSSQVGTGGGEQYF
v_gene: TRBV7-3; j_gene: TRBJ2-5; CDR3aa: CASSKQVQETQYF
v_gene: TRBV5-8; j_gene: TRBJ2-3; CDR3aa: CASSLGQGLTDTQYF
v_gene: TRBV27; j_gene: TRBJ2-3; CDR3aa: CASSPEERVGTDTQYF
v_gene: TRBV11-2; j_gene: TRBJ2-3; CDR3aa: CASSLAVHRTNTQYF
v_gene: TRBV5-1; j_gene: TRBJ1-2; CDR3aa: CASSLDRDPSYGYTF
v_gene: TRBV28; j_gene: TRBJ2-7; CDR3aa: CASSLVGRGGYEQYF
v_gene: TRBV19; j_gene: TRBJ1-1; CDR3aa: CASRPRTEGWGGTEAFF
v_gene: TRBV27; j_gene: TRBJ2-7; CDR3aa: CATHRGEGNEQYF
v_gene: TRBV6-1; j_gene: TRBJ1-5; CDR3aa: CASSFETGHHQPQHF
v_gene: TRBV19; j_gene: TRBJ1-2; CDR3aa: CASSGQSFYGYTF
v_gene: TRBV6-1; j_gene: TRBJ1-2; CDR3aa: CASRPGTPSNYGYTF
v_gene: TRBV5-3; j_gene: TRBJ1-6; CDR3aa: CARRYRQVNNSPLHF
v_gene: TRBV16; j_gene: TRBJ2-7; CDR3aa: CASSQSGRGLYEQYF
v_gene: TRBV5-8; j_gene: TRBJ2-3; CDR3aa: CASSLLPGGLTDTQYF
v_gene: TRBV29-1; j_gene: TRBJ1-1; CDR3aa: CSVERGMNTEAFF
v_gene: TRBV4-3; j_gene: TRBJ1-6; CDR3aa: CASSPERLDSSPLHF
v_gene: TRBV18; j_gene: TRBJ1-6; CDR3aa: CASSSDRVASPLHF
v_gene: TRBV28; j_gene: TRBJ2-7; CDR3aa: CASSFPAGGPYEQYF
v_gene: TRBV5-1; j_gene: TRBJ2-7; CDR3aa: CASSLGDRVVYEQYF
v_gene: TRBV10-3; j_gene: TRBJ2-7; CDR3aa: CAISESKGSENGQYF
v_gene: TRBV5-1; j_gene: TRBJ2-5; CDR3aa: CASSLADSTFLETQYF
v_gene: TRBV6-6; j_gene: TRBJ1-1; CDR3aa: CASTTVAMNTEAFF
v_gene: TRBV7-9; j_gene: TRBJ2-2; CDR3aa: CASSLASGRGTGELFF
v_gene: TRBV5-4; j_gene: TRBJ2-1; CDR3aa: CASSPGSRSYNEQFF
v_gene: TRBV7-9; j_gene: TRBJ2-5; CDR3aa: CASSLEGTVGKTQYF
v_gene: TRBV13; j_gene: TRBJ1-2; CDR3aa: CASSPRAFSGYTF
v_gene: TRBV5-4; j_gene: TRBJ1-2; CDR3aa: CASSLLTGNYGYTF
v_gene: TRBV5-1; j_gene: TRBJ2-5; CDR3aa: CASSLVGQQETQYF